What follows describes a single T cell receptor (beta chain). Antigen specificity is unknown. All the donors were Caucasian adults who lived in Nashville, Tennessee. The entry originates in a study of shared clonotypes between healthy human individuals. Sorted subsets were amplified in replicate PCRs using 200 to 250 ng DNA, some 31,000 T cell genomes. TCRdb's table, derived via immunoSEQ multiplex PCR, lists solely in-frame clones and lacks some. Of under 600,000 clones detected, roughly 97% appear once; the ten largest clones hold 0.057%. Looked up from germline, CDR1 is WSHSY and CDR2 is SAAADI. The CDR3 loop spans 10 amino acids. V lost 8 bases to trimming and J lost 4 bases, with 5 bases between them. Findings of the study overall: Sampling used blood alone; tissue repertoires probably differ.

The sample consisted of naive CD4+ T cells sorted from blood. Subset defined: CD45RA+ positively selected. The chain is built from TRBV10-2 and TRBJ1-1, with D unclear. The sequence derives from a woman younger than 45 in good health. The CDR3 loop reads CASGRTEAFF. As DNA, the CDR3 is TGCGCCAGCGGACGCACTGAAGCTTTCTTT.